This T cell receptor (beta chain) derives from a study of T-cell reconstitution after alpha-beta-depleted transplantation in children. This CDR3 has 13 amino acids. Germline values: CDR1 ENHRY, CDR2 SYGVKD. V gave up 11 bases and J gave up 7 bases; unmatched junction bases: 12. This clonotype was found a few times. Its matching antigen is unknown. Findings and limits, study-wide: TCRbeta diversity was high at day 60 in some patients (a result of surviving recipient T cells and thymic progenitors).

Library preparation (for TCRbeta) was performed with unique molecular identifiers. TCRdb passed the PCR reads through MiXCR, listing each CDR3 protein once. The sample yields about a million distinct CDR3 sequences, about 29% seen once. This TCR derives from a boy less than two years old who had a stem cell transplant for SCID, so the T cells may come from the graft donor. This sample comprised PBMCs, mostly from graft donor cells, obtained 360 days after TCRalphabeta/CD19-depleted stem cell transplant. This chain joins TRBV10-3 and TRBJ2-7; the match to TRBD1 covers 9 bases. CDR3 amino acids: CASTGTGREEQYF. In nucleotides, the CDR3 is TGTGCCTCAACCGGGACAGGGAGAGAAGAGCAGTACTTC.